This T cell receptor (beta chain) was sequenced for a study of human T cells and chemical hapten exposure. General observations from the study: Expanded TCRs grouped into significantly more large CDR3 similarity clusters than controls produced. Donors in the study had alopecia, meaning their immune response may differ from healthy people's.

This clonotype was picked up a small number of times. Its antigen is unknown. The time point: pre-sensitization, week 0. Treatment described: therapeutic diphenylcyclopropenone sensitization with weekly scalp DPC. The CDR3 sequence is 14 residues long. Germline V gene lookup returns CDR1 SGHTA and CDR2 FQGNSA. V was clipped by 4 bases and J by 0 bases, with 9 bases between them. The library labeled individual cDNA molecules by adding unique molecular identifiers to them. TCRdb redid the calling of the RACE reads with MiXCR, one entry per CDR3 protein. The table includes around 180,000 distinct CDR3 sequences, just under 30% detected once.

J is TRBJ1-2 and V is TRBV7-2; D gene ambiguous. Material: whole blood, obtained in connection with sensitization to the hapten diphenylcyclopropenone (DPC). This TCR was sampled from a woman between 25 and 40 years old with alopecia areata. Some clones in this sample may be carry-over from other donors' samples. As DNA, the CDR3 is TGTGCCAGCAGCTCATACAGCACTAACTATGGCTACACCTTC. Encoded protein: CASSSYSTNYGYTF.